The clone carrying this T cell receptor beta chain is deemed medium-sized by its frequency. Its antigen is unidentified. Multiplex touch-down PCR amplified TRB using TRB-A and TRB-B pools in one tube. Using the multiplex PCR reads, TCRdb records one entry per CDR3 protein without DNA. The sample table includes 6,000 to 8,500 distinct CDR3 sequences. In germline, CDR1 is SGHVS, CDR2 FNYEAQ. CDR3 length equals 15 residues. The data belong to a study of T cell clusters in autoimmune cytopenias. Background on the study: The median distinct TRB clonotype count was approximately 2,500 per sample, from a median around 50,000 reads.

TRB was amplified from approximately 250 ng of peripheral blood genomic DNA per sample. Study-level results: Primary autoimmune cytopenia patients appeared to lack physiological T cell clusters present in healthy donors. Healthy donors had roughly 3-fold more exclusive TRB clusters than active autoimmune hepatitis patients.

Material for sequencing was peripheral blood. The receptor's source is a human donor with an autoimmune cytopenia or autoimmune hepatitis (not recorded which). The genes are TRBV7-6 and TRBJ2-1; there is no DNA to check the TCRdb D call of TRBD2. CDR3 in amino acids: CASSPPGLRDNEQFF.